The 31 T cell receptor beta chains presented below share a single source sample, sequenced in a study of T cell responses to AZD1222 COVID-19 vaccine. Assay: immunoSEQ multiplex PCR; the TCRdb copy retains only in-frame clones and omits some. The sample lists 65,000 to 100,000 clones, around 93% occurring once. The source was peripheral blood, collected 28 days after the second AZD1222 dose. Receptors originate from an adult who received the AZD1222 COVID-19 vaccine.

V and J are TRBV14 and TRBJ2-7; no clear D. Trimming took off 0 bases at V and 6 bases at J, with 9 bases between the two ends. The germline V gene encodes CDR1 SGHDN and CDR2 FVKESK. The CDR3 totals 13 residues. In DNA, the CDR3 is TGTGCCAGCAGCCAAGATCTTACGTCCGAGCAGTACTTC. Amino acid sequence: CASSQDLTSEQYF.

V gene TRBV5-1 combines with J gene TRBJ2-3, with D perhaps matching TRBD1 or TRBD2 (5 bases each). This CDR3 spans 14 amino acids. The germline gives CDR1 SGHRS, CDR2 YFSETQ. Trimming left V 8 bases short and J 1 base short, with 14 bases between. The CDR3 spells CASASMGGTDTQYF. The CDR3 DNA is TGCGCCAGTGCGAGCATGGGGGGCACAGATACGCAGTATTTT.

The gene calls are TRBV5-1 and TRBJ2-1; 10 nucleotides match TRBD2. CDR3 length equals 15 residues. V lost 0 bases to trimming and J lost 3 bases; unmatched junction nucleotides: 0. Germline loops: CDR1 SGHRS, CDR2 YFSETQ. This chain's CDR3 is CASSLASGSYNEQFF. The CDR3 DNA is TGCGCCAGCAGCTTGGCTAGCGGGAGCTACAATGAGCAGTTCTTC.

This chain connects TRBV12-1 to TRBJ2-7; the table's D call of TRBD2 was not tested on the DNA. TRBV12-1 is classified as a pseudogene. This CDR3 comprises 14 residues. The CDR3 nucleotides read TGTGCCAGCAGCTTGACTAGCTCCACCTACGAGCAGTACTTC. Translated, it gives CASSLTSSTYEQYF.

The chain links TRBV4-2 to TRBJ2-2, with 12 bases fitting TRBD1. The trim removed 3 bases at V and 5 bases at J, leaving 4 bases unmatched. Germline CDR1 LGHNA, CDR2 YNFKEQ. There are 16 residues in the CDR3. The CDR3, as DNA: TGTGCCAGCAGCCACACGGGACAGGGGGCAACCGGGGAGCTGTTTTTT. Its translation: CASSHTGQGATGELFF.

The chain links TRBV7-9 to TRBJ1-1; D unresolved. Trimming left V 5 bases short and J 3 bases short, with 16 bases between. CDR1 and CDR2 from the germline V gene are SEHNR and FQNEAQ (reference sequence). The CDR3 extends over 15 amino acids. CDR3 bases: TGTGCCAGCAGCCGGCTAGAAGTCGGGGACACTGAAGCTTTCTTT. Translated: CASSRLEVGDTEAFF.

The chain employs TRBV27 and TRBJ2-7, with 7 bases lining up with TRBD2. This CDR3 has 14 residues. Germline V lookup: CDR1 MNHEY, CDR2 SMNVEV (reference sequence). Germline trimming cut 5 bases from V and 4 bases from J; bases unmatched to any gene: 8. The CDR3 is CASSTLAERYEQYF. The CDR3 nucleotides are TGTGCCAGCAGTACGCTAGCGGAGCGATACGAGCAGTACTTC.

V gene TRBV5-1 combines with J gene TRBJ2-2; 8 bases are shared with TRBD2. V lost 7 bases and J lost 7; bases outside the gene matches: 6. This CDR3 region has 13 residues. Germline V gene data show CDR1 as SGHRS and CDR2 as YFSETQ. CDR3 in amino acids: CASGTSLGGELFF. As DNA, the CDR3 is TGCGCCAGCGGGACTAGTTTGGGCGGGGAGCTGTTTTTT. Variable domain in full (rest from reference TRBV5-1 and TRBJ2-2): KAGVTQTPRYLIKTRGQQVTLSCSPISGHRSVSWYQQTPGQGLQFLFEYFSETQRNKGNFPGRFSGRQFSNSRSEMNVSTLELGDSALYLCASGTSLGGELFFGEGSRLTVL.

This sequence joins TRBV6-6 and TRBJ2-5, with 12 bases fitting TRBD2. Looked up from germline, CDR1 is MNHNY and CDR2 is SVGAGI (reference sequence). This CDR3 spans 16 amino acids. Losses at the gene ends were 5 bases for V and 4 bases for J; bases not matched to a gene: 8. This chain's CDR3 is CASSTGLAGPLETQYF. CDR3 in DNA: TGTGCCAGCAGTACAGGACTAGCGGGGCCCCTAGAGACCCAGTACTTC.

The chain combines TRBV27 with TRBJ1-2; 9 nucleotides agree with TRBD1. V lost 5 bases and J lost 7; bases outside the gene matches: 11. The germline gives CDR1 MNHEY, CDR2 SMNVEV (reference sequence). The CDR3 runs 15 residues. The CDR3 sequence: CASSQSGTGFSGYTF. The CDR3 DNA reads TGTGCCAGCAGTCAATCCGGGACAGGGTTTTCTGGCTACACCTTC.

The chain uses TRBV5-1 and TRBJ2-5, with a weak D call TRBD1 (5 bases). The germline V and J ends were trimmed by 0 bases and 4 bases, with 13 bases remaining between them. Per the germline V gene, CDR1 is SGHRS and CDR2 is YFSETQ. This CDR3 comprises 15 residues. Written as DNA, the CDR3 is TGCGCCAGCAGCTTGGGATCCCCCCAGGGAGAGACCCAGTACTTC. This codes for CASSLGSPQGETQYF.

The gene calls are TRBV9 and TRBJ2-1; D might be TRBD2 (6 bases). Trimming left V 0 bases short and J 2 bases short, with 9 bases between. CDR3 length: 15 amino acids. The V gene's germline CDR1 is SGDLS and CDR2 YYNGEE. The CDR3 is CASSVAGSPYNEQFF. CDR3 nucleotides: TGTGCCAGCAGCGTAGCCGGGAGTCCCTACAATGAGCAGTTCTTC. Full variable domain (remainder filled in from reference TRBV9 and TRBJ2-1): DSGVTQTPKHLITATGQRVTLRCSPRSGDLSVYWYQQSLDQGLQFLIQYYNGEERAKGNILERFSAQQFPDLHSELNLSSLELGDSALYFCASSVAGSPYNEQFFGPGTRLTVL.

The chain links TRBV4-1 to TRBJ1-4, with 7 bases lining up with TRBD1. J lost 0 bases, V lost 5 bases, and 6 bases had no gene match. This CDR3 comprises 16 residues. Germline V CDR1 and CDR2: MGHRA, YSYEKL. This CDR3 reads CASSYGTVATNEKLFF. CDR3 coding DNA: TGCGCCAGCAGCTACGGGACAGTCGCAACTAATGAAAAACTGTTTTTT.

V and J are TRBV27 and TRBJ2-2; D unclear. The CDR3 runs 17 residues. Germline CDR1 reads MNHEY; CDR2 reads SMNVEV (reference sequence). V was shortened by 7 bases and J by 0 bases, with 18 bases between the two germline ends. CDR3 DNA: TGTGCCAGCACCTCCAGCAAAGTGGCAGCGAACACCGGGGAGCTGTTTTTT. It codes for CASTSSKVAANTGELFF.

DNA of the CDR3: TGTGCCAGCAGCTTAGGACAGGGGGCTATCTACGAGCAGTACTTC. Its protein is CASSLGQGAIYEQYF. This chain uses TRBV7-8 with TRBJ2-7; 10 bases map to TRBD1. CDR1 is SGHVS and CDR2 is FQNEAQ in the germline V gene. The V and J ends lost 1 base and 3 bases, in that order; junction bases with no gene match: 3. The CDR3 consists of 15 residues.

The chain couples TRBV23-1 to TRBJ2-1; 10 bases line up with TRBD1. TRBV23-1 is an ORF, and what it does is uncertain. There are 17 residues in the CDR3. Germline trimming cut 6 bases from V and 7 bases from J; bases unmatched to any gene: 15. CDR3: CASSPKIRGQGNNEQFF. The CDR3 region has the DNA TGCGCCAGCAGCCCTAAAATCCGGGGACAGGGGAATAATGAGCAGTTCTTC.

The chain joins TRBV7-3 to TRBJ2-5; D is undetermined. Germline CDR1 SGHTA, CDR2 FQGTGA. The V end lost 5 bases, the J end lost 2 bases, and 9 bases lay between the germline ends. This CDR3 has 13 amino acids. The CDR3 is CASSQELQETQYF. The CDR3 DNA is TGTGCCAGCAGCCAAGAACTTCAAGAGACCCAGTACTTC.

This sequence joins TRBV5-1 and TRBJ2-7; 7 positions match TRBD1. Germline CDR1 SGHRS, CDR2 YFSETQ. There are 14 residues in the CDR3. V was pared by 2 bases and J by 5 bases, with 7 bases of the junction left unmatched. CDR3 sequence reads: CASSFGRQGHEQYF. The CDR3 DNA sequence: TGCGCCAGCAGCTTTGGACGACAGGGCCACGAGCAGTACTTC.

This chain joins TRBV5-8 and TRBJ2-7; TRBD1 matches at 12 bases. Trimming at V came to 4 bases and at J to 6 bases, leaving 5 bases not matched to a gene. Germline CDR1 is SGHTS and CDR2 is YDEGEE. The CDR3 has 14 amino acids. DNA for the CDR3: TGTGCCAGCAGCATCCGGGACAGGGGGCTCGAGCAGTACTTC. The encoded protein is CASSIRDRGLEQYF.

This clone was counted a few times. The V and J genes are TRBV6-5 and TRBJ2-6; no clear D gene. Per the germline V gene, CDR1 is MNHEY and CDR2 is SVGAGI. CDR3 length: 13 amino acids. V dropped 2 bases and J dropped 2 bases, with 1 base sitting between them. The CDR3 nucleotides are TGTGCCAGCAGTTACACTGGGGCCAACGTCCTGACTTTC. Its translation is CASSYTGANVLTF.

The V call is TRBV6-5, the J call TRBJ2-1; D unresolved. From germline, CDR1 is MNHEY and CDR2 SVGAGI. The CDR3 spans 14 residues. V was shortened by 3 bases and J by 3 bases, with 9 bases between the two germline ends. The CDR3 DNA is TGTGCCAGCAGTTATCTCGCTTACTACAATGAGCAGTTCTTC. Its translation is CASSYLAYYNEQFF.

CDR3 sequence reads: CASSLVGQRQETQYF. Here the CDR3 DNA reads TGCGCCAGCAGCTTGGTTGGACAGCGCCAAGAGACCCAGTACTTC. The V call is TRBV5-1, the J call TRBJ2-5, with D possibly TRBD1 on 6 matching bases. Germline V gene data show CDR1 as SGHRS and CDR2 as YFSETQ. V was shortened by 0 bases and J by 1 base, with 10 bases between the two germline ends. CDR3 length: 15 residues.

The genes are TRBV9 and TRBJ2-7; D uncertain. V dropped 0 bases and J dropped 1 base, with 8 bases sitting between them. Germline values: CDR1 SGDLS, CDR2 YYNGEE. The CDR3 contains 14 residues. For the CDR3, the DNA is TGTGCCAGCAGCGTAGCGGCGCTTTCCTACGAGCAGTACTTC. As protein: CASSVAALSYEQYF.

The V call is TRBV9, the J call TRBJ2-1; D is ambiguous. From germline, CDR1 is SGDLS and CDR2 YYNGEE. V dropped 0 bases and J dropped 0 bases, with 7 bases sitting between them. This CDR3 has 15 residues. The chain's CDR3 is CASSVGSSSYNEQFF. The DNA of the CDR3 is TGTGCCAGCAGCGTAGGGAGCAGCTCCTACAATGAGCAGTTCTTC.

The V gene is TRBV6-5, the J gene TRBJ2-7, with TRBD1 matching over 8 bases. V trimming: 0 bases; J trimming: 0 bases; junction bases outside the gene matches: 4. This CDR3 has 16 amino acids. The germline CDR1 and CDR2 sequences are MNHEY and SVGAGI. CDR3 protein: CASSYSITGGSYEQYF. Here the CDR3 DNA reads TGTGCCAGCAGTTACTCGATAACAGGGGGCTCCTACGAGCAGTACTTC.

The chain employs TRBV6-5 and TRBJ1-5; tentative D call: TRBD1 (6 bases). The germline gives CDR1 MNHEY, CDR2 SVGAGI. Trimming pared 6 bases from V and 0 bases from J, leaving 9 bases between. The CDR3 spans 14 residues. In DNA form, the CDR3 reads TGTGCCAGCAGCCGGGACACTAGCAATCAGCCCCAGCATTTT. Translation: CASSRDTSNQPQHF.

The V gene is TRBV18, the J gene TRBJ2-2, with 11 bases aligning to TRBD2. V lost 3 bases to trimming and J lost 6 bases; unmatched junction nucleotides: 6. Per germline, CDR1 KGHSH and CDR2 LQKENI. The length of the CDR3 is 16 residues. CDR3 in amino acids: CASSPQLAGVAGELFF. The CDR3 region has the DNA TGTGCCAGCTCACCCCAACTAGCGGGAGTGGCCGGGGAGCTGTTTTTT.

The CDR3 sequence: CASSLLAGGPHNEQFF. CDR3 coding DNA: TGTGCCAGCAGCTTACTAGCGGGAGGGCCGCACAATGAGCAGTTCTTC. The rearrangement links TRBV6-4 to TRBJ2-1; 13 bases match TRBD2. This CDR3 has 16 residues. Germline CDR1 MRHNA, CDR2 SNTAGT. Germline trimming cut 6 bases from V and 5 bases from J; bases unmatched to any gene: 7.

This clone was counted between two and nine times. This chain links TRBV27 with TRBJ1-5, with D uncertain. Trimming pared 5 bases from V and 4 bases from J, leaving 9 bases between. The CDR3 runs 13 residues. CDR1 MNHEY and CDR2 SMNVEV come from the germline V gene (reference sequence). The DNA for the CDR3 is TGTGCCAGCAGTGCCTCAGAGAATCAGCCCCAGCATTTT. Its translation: CASSASENQPQHF.

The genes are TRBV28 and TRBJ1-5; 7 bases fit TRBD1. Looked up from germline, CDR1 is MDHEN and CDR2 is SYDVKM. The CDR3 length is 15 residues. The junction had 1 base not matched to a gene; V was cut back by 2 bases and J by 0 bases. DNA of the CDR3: TGTGCCAGCAGTTTACACAGGGGTAGCAATCAGCCCCAGCATTTT. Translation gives CASSLHRGSNQPQHF. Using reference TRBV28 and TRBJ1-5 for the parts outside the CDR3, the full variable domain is DVKVTQSSRYLVKRTGEKVFLECVQDMDHENMFWYRQDPGLGLRLIYFSYDVKMKEKGDIPEGYSVSREKKERFSLILESASTNQTSMYLCASSLHRGSNQPQHFGDGTRLSIL.

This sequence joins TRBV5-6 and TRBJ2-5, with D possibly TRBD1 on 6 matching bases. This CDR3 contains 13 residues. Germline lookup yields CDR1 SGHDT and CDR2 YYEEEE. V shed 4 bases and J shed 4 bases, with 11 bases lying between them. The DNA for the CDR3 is TGTGCCAGCAGCGGAACAGGGAGAGAGACCCAGTACTTC. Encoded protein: CASSGTGRETQYF.